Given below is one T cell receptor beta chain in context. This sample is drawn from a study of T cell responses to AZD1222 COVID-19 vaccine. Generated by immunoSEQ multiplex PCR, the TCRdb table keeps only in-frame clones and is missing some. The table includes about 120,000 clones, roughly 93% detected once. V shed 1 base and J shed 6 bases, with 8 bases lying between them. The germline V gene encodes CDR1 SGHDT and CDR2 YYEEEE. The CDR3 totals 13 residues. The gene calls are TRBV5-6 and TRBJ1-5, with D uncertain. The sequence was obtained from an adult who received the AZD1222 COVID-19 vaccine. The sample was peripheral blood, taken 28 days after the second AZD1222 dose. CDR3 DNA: TGTGCCAGCAGCTTGACTGCGTTTCAGCCCCAGCATTTT. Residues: CASSLTAFQPQHF.